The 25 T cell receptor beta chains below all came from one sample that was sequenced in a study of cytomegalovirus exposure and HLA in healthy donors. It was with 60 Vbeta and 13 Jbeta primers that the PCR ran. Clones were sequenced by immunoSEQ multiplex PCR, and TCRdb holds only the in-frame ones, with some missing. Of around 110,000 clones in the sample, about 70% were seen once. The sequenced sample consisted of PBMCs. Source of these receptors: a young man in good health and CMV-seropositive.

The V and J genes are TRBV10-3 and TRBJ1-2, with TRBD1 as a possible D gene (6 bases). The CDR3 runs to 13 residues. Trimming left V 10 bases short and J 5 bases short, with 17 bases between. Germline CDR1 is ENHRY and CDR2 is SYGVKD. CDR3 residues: CATERDTGYGYTF. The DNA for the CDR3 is TGTGCCACCGAACGGGACACAGGATATGGCTACACCTTC.

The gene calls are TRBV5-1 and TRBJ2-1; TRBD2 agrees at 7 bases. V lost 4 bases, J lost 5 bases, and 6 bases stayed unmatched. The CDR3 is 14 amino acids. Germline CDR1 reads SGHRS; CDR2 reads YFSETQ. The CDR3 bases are TGCGCCAGCAGCGAACCGGGGGGAAACAATGAGCAGTTCTTC. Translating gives CASSEPGGNNEQFF.

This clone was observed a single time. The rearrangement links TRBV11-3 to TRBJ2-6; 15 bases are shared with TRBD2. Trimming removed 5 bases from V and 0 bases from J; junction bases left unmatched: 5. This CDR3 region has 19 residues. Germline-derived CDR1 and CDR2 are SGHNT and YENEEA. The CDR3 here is CASSPRTSGRASGANVLTF. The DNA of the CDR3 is TGTGCCAGCAGCCCGAGGACTAGCGGGAGGGCCTCTGGGGCCAACGTCCTGACTTTC.

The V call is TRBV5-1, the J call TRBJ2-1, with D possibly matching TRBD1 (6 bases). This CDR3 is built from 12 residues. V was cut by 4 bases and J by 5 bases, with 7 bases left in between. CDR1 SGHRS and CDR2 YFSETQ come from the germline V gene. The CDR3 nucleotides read TGCGCCAGCAGCAGGGGGAACAATGAGCAGTTCTTC. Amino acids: CASSRGNNEQFF.

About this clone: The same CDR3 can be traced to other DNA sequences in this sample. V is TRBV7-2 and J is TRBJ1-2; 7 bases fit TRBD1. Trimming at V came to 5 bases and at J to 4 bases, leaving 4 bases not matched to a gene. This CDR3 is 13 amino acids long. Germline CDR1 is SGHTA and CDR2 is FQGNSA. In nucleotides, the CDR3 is TGTGCCAGCAGCCCGGGACAGTTCTATGGCTACACCTTC. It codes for CASSPGQFYGYTF.

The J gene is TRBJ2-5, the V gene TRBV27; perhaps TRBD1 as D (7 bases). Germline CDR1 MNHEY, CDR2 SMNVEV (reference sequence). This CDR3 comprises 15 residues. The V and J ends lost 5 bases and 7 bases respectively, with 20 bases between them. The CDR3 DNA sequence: TGTGCCAGCAGTCCGTGGACAGGAACGGAGGGGACCCAGTACTTC. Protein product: CASSPWTGTEGTQYF.

The CDR3 loop reads CASSLGTGYGYTF. CDR3 nucleotide sequence: TGTGCCAGCAGCTTAGGAACAGGATATGGCTACACCTTC. The chain has TRBV7-9 and TRBJ1-2; tentatively, D is TRBD1 (5 bases). This CDR3 has 13 amino acids. The germline V gene has CDR1 SEHNR and CDR2 FQNEAQ (reference sequence). V shed 1 base and J shed 5 bases, with 8 bases lying between them.

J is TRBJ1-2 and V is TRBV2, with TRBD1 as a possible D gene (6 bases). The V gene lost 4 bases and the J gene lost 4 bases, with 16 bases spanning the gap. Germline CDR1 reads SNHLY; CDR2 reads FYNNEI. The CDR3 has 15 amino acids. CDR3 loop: CASSATLTGSYGYTF. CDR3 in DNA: TGTGCCAGCAGTGCAACCTTGACAGGATCCTATGGCTACACCTTC.

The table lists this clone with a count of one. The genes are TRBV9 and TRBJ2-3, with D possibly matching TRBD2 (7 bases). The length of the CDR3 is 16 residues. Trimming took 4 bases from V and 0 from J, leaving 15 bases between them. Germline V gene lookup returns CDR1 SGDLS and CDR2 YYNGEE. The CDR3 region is CASSFSRGASTDTQYF. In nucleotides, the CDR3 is TGTGCCAGCAGCTTCAGTCGGGGGGCTAGCACAGATACGCAGTATTTT.

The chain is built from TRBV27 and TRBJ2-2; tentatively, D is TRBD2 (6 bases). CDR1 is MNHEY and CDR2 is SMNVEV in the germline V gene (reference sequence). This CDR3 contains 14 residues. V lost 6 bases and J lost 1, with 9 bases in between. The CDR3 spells CASRWGGNTGELFF. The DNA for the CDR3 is TGTGCCAGCAGGTGGGGAGGGAACACCGGGGAGCTGTTTTTT.

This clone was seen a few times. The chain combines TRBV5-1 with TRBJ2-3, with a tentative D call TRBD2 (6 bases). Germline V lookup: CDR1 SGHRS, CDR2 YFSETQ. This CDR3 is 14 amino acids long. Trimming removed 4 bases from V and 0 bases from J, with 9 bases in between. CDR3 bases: TGCGCCAGCAGCACCGGGACTAGCACAGATACGCAGTATTTT. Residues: CASSTGTSTDTQYF.

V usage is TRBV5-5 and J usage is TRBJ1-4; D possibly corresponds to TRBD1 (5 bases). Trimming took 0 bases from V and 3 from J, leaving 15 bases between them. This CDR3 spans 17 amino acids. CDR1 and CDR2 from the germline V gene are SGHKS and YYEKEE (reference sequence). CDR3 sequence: CASSLGQGWKANEKLFF. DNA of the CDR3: TGTGCCAGCAGCTTGGGGCAGGGTTGGAAGGCTAATGAAAAACTGTTTTTT. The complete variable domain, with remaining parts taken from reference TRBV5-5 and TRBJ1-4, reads DAGVTQSPTHLIKTRGQQVTLRCSPISGHKSVSWYQQVLGQGPQFIFQYYEKEERGRGNFPDRFSARQFPNYSSELNVNALLLGDSALYLCASSLGQGWKANEKLFFGSGTQLSVL.

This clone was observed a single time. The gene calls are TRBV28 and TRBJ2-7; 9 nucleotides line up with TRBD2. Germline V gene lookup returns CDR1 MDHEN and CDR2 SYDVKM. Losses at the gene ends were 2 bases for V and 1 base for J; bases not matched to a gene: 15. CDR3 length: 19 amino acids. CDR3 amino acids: CASSLADPASGIRSYEQYV. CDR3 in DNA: TGTGCCAGCAGTTTAGCCGACCCGGCTAGCGGGATCAGGTCCTACGAGCAGTACGTC.

The CDR3 coding sequence is TGTGCCAGCAGCTTAGAGGGGCCGGGACTAAATGAAAAACTGTTTTTT. Protein sequence: CASSLEGPGLNEKLFF. This chain links TRBV11-2 with TRBJ1-4, with a weak D call TRBD1 (5 bases). This CDR3 is built from 16 residues. Germline assignment: CDR1 SGHAT and CDR2 FQNNGV. Trimming left V 0 bases short and J 5 bases short, with 13 bases between.

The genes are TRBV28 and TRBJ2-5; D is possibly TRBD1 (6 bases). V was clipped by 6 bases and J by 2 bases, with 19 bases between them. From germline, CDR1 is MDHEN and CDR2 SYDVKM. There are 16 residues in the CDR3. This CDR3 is CASSESRTAVQETQYF. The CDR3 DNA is TGTGCCAGCAGCGAATCCCGGACAGCGGTTCAAGAGACCCAGTACTTC.

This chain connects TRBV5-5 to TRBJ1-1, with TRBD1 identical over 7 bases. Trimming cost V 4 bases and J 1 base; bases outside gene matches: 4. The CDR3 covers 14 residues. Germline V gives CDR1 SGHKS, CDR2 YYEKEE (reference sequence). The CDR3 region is CASSQGGRNTEAFF. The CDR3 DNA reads TGTGCCAGCAGCCAAGGGGGCCGGAACACTGAAGCTTTCTTT.

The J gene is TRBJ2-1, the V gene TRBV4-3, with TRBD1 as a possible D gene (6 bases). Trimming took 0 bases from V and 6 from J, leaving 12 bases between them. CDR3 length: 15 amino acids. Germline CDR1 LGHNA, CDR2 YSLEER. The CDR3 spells CASSQDRGYGNEQFF. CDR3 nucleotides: TGCGCCAGCAGCCAAGACAGGGGCTATGGCAATGAGCAGTTCTTC.

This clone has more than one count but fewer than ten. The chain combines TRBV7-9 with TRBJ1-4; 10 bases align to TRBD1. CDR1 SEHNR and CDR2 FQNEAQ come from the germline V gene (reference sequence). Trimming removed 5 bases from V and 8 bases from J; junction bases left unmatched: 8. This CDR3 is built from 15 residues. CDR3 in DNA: TGTGCCAGCAGCGTCCCGGGACAGGGGTCGGAAAAACTGTTTTTT. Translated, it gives CASSVPGQGSEKLFF.

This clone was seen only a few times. The CDR3 spells CASSLRGGIDTEAFF. Written as DNA, the CDR3 is TGTGCCAGCAGCCTTCGGGGGGGCATTGACACTGAAGCTTTCTTT. This chain connects TRBV27 to TRBJ1-1, with a weak D call TRBD1 (6 bases). CDR1 is MNHEY and CDR2 is SMNVEV in the germline V gene (reference sequence). With 6 bases removed from V and 3 bases from J, the gap between germline ends came to 17 bases. The CDR3 runs to 15 residues.

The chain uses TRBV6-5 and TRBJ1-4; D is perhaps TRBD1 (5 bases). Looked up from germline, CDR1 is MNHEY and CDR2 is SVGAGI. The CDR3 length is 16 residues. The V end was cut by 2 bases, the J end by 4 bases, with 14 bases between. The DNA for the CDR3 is TGTGCCAGCAGTTACGCAGGGCCTCAGATTAATGAAAAACTGTTTTTT. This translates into CASSYAGPQINEKLFF.

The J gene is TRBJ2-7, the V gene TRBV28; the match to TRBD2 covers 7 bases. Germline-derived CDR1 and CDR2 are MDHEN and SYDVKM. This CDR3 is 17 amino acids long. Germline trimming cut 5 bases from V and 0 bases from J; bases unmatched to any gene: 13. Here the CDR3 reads CASSQVGRAASSYEQYV. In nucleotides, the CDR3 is TGTGCCAGCAGTCAGGTGGGGAGGGCAGCGAGCTCCTACGAGCAGTACGTC.

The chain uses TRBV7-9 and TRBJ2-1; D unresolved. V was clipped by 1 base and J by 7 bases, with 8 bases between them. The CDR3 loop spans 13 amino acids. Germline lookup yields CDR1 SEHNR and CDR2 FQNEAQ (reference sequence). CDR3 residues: CASSLVFRNEQFF. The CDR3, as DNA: TGTGCCAGCAGCTTAGTGTTCAGGAATGAGCAGTTCTTC.

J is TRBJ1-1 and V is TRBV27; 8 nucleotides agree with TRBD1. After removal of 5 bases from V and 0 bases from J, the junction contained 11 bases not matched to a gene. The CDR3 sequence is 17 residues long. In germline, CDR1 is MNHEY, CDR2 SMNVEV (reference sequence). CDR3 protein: CASSLLPGTGLNTEAFF. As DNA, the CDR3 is TGTGCCAGCAGTCTTCTTCCGGGGACAGGATTGAACACTGAAGCTTTCTTT.

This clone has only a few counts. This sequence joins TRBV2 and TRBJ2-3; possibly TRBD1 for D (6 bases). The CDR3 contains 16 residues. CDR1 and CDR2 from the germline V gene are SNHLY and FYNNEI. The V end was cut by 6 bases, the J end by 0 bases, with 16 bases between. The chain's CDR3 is CASRADRISSTDTQYF. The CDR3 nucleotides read TGTGCCAGCAGGGCCGACAGGATATCTAGCACAGATACGCAGTATTTT.

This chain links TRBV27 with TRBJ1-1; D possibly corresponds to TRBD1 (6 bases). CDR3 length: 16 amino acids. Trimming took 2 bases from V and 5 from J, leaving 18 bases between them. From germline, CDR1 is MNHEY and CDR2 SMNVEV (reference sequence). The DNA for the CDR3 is TGTGCCAGCAGTTTAGGACTCGTCAGGGGCAAGACTGAAGCTTTCTTT. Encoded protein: CASSLGLVRGKTEAFF.